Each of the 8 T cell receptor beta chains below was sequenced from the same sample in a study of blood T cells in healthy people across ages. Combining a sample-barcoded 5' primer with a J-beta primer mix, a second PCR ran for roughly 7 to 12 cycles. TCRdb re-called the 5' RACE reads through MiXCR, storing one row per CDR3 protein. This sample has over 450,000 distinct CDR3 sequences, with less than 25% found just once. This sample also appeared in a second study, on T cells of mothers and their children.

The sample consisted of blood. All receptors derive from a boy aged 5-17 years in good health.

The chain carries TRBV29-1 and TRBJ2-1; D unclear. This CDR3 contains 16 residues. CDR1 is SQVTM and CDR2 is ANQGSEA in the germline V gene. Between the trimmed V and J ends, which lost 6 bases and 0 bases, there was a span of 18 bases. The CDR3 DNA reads TGCAGCGTCGTAAGAAGGGCGGCCCTCTCCTACAATGAGCAGTTCTTC. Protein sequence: CSVVRRAALSYNEQFF.

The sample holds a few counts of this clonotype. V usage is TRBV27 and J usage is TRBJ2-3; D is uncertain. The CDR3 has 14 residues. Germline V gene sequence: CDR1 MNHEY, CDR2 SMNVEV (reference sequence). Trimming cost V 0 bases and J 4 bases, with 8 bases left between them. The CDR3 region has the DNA TGTGCCAGCAGTTTATCTCAGACGCCAGATACGCAGTATTTT. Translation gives CASSLSQTPDTQYF.

Here the CDR3 DNA reads TGTGCCAGCAGCCCCCTTTCGGATTCCTTAATTTACGAGCAGTACTTC. It specifies CASSPLSDSLIYEQYF. J is TRBJ2-7 and V is TRBV7-9, with D unclear. V was shortened by 5 bases and J by 4 bases, with 21 bases between the two germline ends. There are 16 residues in the CDR3. CDR1 and CDR2 (germline): SEHNR, FQNEAQ (reference sequence).

This chain's CDR3 is CASSHRTGPDYEQYF. CDR3 DNA: TGTGCCAGCAGCCACAGGACAGGGCCAGATTACGAGCAGTACTTC. The chain combines TRBV12-3 or TRBV12-4 with TRBJ2-7, with TRBD1 matching 8 bases. The CDR3 spans 15 residues. The junction had 11 bases not matched to a gene; V was cut back by 6 bases and J by 4 bases.

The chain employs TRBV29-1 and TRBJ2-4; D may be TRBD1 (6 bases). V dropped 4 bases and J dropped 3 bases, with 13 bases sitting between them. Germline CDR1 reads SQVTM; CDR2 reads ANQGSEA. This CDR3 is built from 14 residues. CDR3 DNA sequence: TGCAGCGTTGGAGGGGACACAAACAAAAACATTCAGTACTTC. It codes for CSVGGDTNKNIQYF.

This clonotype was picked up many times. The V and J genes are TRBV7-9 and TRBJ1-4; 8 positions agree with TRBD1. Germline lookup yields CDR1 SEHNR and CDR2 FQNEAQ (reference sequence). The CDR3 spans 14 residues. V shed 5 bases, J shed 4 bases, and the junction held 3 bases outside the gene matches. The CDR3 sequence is CASSIDRGNEKLFF. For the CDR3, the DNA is TGTGCCAGCAGCATTGACAGGGGTAATGAAAAACTGTTTTTT.

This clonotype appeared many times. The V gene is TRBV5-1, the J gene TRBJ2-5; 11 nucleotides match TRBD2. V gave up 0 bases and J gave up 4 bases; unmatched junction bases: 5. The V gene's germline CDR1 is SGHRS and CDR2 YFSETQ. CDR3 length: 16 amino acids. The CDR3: CASSLVTSGNGETQYF. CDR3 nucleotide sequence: TGCGCCAGCAGCTTGGTGACTAGCGGGAATGGAGAGACCCAGTACTTC.

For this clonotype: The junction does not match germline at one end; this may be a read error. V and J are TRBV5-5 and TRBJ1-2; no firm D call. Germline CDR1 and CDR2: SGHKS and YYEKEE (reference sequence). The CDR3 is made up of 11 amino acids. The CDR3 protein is CAGSLEVGYTF. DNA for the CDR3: TGTGCCGGCAGCTTGGAGGTTGGCTACACCTTC.